The 5 T cell receptor beta chains below all came from one sample that was sequenced in a study of blood T cell repertoires in COVID-19. Libraries were prepared by immunoSEQ multiplex PCR; TCRdb keeps only in-frame clonotypes and omits some of them. The sample has 200,000 to 250,000 clones, 80% to 90% seen once. Sequencing was performed on PBMCs or T cells enriched from blood (not recorded which). The receptors originated from a woman aged 30 to 39 who had recovered from COVID-19.

The gene calls are TRBV30 and TRBJ2-6; D is undetermined. CDR1 and CDR2 from the germline V gene are GTSNPN and SVGIG (reference sequence). CDR3 length: 13 residues. With 2 bases removed from V and 2 bases from J, the gap between germline ends came to 4 bases. In DNA form, the CDR3 reads TGTGCCTGGAGTCGTGCTGGGGCCAACGTCCTGACTTTC. Translated: CAWSRAGANVLTF.

Details on this clone: Other DNA sequences in this specimen translate into the identical CDR3. The chain combines TRBV27 with TRBJ1-5; 9 nucleotides match TRBD1. The CDR3 is made up of 15 amino acids. V trimming: 6 bases; J trimming: 3 bases; junction bases outside the gene matches: 6. Germline assignment: CDR1 MNHEY and CDR2 SMNVEV (reference sequence). The CDR3 bases are TGTGCCAGCAGACCCACAGGGGGCTACAATCAGCCCCAGCATTTT. It is translated as CASRPTGGYNQPQHF.

CDR3 in amino acids: CASSLAEGNNEQFF. The CDR3, as DNA: TGCGCCAGCAGCTTGGCGGAGGGGAACAATGAGCAGTTCTTC. The chain has TRBV5-1 and TRBJ2-1, with a weak D call TRBD2 (6 bases). This CDR3 contains 14 residues. Germline loops: CDR1 SGHRS, CDR2 YFSETQ. Trimming shortened V by 0 bases and J by 5 bases, and 9 bases separated the two germline ends. Full variable domain (rest looked up from reference TRBV5-1 and TRBJ2-1): KAGVTQTPRYLIKTRGQQVTLSCSPISGHRSVSWYQQTPGQGLQFLFEYFSETQRNKGNFPGRFSGRQFSNSRSEMNVSTLELGDSALYLCASSLAEGNNEQFFGPGTRLTVL.

This chain links TRBV6-5 with TRBJ1-2, with D possibly TRBD1 on 5 matching bases. From germline, CDR1 is MNHEY and CDR2 SVGAGI. With 7 bases removed from V and 0 bases from J, the gap between germline ends came to 15 bases. CDR3 size: 15 residues. This chain's CDR3 is CASNFIGEANYGYTF. The DNA for the CDR3 is TGTGCCAGCAACTTCATAGGGGAAGCTAACTATGGCTACACCTTC.

The chain is built from TRBV4-1 and TRBJ1-4; no firm D call. V shed 0 bases and J shed 0 bases, with 14 bases lying between them. The length of the CDR3 is 18 residues. Germline V lookup: CDR1 MGHRA, CDR2 YSYEKL. The CDR3 spells CASSQENMGSSTNEKLFF. DNA of the CDR3: TGCGCCAGCAGCCAAGAAAATATGGGCAGCTCAACTAATGAAAAACTGTTTTTT.